This section outlines one T cell receptor beta chain sequence together with its context. With 0 bases removed from V and 1 base from J, the gap between germline ends came to 8 bases. Germline V gives CDR1 SGHNT, CDR2 YYREEE (reference sequence). This CDR3 contains 16 residues. No fewer than two post-ART and no fewer than one pre-ART PBMC samples existed for each donor. The data stem from a study of long-term antiretroviral therapy in people with HIV. Study as a whole: Initial samples were collected about a decade before the 2015 immediate-ART recommendation.

With survey level as its setting, the immunoSEQ assay was v3.0. Here immunoSEQ multiplex PCR was the method, and the copy in TCRdb shows in-frame clones only, minus some. The profile shows around 39,000 clones, roughly 80% of them singletons. The chain carries TRBV5-4 and TRBJ1-6; no clear D gene. The specimen comprised unsorted PBMCs, sampled 1 year after starting antiretroviral therapy. The TCR was taken from a man aged 18 to 29 with HIV. The CDR3: CASSLASVSYNSPLHF. DNA for the CDR3: TGTGCCAGCAGCTTGGCCTCGGTTTCCTATAATTCACCCCTCCACTTT.